This section outlines one T cell receptor beta chain sequence together with its context. This CDR3 contains 12 residues. Trimming cost V 5 bases and J 3 bases, with 7 bases left between them. Germline V lookup: CDR1 SEHNR, CDR2 FQNEAQ (reference sequence). Repertoires were generated with immunoSEQ multiplex PCR, while TCRdb's copy carries only in-frame clones and drops some. The data show around 2.3 million clones, under 97% seen once. Healthy HIV-negative adults with no recent acute infections or vaccinations were recruited as donors. CD4+ cells yielded CD45RA+ naive and CD45RA-negative memory subsets. This entry comes from a study of shared clonotypes between healthy human individuals.

The TCR comes from a young man in good health. The sequencing sample was made of naive CD4+ T cells sorted from blood. The subset was: CD45RA+ positively selected. This chain links TRBV7-9 with TRBJ2-5; D might be TRBD1 (6 bases). The DNA of the CDR3 is TGTGCCAGCAGCGGACAGAAAGAGACCCAGTACTTC. Its protein product is CASSGQKETQYF.